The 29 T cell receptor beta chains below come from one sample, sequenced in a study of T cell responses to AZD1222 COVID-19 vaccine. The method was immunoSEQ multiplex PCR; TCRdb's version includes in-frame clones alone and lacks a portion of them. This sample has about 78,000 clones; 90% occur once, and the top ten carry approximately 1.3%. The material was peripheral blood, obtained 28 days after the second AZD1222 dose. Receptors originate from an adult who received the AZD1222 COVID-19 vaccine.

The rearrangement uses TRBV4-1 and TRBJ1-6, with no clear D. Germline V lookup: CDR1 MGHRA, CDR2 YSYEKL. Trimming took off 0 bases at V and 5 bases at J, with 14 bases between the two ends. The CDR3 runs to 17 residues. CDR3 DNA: TGCGCCAGCAGCCAAGAAAAACGCCTCGGGGATAATTCACCCCTCCACTTT. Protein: CASSQEKRLGDNSPLHF.

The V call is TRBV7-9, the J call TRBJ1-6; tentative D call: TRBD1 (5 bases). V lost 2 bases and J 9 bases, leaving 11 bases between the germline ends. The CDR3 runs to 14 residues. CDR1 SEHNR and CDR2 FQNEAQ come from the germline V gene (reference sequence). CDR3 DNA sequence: TGTGCCAGCAGCTTACAGGGTTTTGGTTCACCCCTCCACTTT. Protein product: CASSLQGFGSPLHF.

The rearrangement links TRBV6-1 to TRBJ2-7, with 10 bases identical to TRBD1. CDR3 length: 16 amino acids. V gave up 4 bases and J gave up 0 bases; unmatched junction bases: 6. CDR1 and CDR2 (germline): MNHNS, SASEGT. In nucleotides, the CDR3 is TGTGCCAGCAGTGGCCGAGGACAGGGGGGCTCCTACGAGCAGTACTTC. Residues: CASSGRGQGGSYEQYF.

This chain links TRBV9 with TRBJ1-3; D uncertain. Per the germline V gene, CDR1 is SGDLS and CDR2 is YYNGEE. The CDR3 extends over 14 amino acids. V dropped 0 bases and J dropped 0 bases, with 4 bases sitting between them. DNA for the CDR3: TGTGCCAGCAGCGTAGGGAACTCTGGAAACACCATATATTTT. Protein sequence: CASSVGNSGNTIYF.

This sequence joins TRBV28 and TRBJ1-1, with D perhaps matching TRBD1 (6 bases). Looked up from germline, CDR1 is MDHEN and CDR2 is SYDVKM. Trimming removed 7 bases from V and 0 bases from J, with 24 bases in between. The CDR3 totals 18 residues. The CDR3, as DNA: TGTGCCAGCATTCGGGGGAGCAGGGGAATCCTCTTGAACACTGAAGCTTTCTTT. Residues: CASIRGSRGILLNTEAFF.

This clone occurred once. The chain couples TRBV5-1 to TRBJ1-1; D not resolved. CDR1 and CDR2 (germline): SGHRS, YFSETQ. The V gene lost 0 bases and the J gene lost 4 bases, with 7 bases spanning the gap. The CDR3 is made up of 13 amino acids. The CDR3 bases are TGCGCCAGCAGCTTGGGTGGGGTCACTGAAGCTTTCTTT. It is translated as CASSLGGVTEAFF.

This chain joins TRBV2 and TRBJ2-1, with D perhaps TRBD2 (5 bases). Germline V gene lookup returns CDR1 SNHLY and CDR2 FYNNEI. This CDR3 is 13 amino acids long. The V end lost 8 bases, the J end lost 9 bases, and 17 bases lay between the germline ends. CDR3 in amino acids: CASATTREGEQFF. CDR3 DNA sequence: TGTGCCAGCGCCACCACTCGAGAGGGTGAGCAGTTCTTC.

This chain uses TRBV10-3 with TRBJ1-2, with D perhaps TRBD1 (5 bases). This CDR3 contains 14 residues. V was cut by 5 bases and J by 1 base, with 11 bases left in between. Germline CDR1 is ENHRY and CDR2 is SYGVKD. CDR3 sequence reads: CAISPGTLNYGYTF. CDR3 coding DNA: TGTGCCATCAGTCCCGGGACTCTTAACTATGGCTACACCTTC.

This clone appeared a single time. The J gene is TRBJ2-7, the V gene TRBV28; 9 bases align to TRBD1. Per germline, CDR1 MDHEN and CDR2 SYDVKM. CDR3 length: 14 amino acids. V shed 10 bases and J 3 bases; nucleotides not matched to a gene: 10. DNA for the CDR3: TGTGCCACCAGAAAACAGGGGGCCCTCTACGAGCAGTACTTC. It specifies CATRKQGALYEQYF.

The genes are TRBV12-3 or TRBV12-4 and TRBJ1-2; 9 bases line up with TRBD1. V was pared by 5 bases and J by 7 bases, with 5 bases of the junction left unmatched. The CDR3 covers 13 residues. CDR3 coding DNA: TGTGCCAGCAGTATTGACAGGGGGTTTGGCTACACCTTC. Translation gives CASSIDRGFGYTF.

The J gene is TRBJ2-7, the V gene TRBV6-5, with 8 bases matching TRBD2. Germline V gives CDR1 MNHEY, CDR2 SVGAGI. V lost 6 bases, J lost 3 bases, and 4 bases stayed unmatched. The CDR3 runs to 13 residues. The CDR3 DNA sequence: TGTGCCAGCAGCCCCGGGGGGGGCTACGAGCAGTACTTC. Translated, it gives CASSPGGGYEQYF.

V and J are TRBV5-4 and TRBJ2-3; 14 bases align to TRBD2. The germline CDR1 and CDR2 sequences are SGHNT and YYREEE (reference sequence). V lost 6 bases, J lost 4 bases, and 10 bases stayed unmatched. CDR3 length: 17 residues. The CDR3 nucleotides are TGTGCCAGCACCCCGGGGACTAGCGGGGGATCCGCAGATACGCAGTATTTT. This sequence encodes CASTPGTSGGSADTQYF. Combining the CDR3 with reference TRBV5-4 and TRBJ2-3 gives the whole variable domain ETGVTQSPTHLIKTRGQQVTLRCSSQSGHNTVSWYQQALGQGPQFIFQYYREEENGRGNFPPRFSGLQFPNYSSELNVNALELDDSALYLCASTPGTSGGSADTQYFGPGTRLTVL.

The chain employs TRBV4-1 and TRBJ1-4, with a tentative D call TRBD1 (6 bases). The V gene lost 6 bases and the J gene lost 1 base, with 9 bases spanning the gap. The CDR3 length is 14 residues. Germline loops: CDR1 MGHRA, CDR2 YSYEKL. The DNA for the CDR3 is TGCGCCAGCAGACCGACAGGAACTAATGAAAAACTGTTTTTT. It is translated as CASRPTGTNEKLFF.

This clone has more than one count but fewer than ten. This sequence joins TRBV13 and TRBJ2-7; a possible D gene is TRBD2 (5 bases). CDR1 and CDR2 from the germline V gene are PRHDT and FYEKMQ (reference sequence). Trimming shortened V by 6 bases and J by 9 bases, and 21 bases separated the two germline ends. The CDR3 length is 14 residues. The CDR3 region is CASSSWSRLPGQYF. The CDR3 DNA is TGTGCCAGCAGTTCCTGGAGCAGACTACCGGGGCAGTACTTC.

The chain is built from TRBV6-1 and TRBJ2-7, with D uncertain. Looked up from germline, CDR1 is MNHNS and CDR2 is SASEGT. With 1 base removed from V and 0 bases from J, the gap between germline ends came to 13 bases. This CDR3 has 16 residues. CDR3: CASSEEKGLSSYEQYF. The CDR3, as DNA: TGTGCCAGCAGTGAAGAGAAAGGGCTTAGCTCCTACGAGCAGTACTTC.

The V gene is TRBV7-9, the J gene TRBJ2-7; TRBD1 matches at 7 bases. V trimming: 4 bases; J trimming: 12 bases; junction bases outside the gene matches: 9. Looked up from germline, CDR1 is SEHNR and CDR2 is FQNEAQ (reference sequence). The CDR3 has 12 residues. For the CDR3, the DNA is TGTGCCAGCAGCTCCACCGTTGACAGGGTGTACTTC. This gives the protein CASSSTVDRVYF.

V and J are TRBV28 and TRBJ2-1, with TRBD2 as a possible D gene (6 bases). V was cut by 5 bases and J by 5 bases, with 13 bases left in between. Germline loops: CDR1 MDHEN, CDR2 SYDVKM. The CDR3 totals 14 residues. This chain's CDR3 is CASSPLALNNEQFF. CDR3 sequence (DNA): TGTGCCAGCAGTCCGCTAGCGCTCAACAATGAGCAGTTCTTC.

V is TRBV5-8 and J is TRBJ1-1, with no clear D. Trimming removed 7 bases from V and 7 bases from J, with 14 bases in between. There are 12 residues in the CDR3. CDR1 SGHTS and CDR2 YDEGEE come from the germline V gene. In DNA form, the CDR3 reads TGTGCCAGCTCTCTCAGGAGGATTGAAGCTTTCTTT. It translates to CASSLRRIEAFF. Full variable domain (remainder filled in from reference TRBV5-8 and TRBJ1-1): EAGVTQSPTHLIKTRGQQATLRCSPISGHTSVYWYQQALGLGLQFLLWYDEGEERNRGNFPPRFSGRQFPNYSSELNVNALELEDSALYLCASSLRRIEAFFGQGTRLTVV.

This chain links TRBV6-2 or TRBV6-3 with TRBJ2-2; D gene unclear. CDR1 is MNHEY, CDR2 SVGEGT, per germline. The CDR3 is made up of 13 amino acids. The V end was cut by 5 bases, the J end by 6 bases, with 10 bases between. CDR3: CASSTPLSGELFF. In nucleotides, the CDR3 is TGTGCCAGCAGTACTCCCCTTTCCGGGGAGCTGTTTTTT.

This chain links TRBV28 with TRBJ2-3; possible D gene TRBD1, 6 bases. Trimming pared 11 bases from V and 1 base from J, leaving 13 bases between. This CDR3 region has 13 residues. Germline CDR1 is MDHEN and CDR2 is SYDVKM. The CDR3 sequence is CACEGEGTDTQYF. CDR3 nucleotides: TGTGCCTGCGAGGGGGAAGGCACAGATACGCAGTATTTT.

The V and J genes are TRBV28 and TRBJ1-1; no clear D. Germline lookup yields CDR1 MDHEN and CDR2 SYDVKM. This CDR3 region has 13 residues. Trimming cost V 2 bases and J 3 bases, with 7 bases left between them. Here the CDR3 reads CASSLGRHTEAFF. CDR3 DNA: TGTGCCAGCAGTTTAGGGCGTCACACTGAAGCTTTCTTT. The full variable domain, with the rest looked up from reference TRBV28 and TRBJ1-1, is DVKVTQSSRYLVKRTGEKVFLECVQDMDHENMFWYRQDPGLGLRLIYFSYDVKMKEKGDIPEGYSVSREKKERFSLILESASTNQTSMYLCASSLGRHTEAFFGQGTRLTVV.

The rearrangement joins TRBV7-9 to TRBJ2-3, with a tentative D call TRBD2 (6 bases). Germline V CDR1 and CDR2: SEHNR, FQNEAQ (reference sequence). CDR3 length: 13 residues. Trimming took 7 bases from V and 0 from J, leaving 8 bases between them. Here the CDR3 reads CASMGGSTDTQYF. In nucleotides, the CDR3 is TGTGCCAGCATGGGGGGTAGCACAGATACGCAGTATTTT. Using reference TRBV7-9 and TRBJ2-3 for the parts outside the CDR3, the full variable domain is DTGVSQNPRHKITKRGQNVTFRCDPISEHNRLYWYRQTLGQGPEFLTYFQNEAQLEKSRLLSDRFSAERPKGSFSTLEIQRTEQGDSAMYLCASMGGSTDTQYFGPGTRLTVL.

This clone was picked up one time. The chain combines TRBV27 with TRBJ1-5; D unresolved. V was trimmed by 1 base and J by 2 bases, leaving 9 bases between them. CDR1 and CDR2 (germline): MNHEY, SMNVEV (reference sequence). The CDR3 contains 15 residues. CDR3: CASSLLNSGNQPQHF. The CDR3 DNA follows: TGTGCCAGCAGTTTATTGAACAGCGGCAATCAGCCCCAGCATTTT.

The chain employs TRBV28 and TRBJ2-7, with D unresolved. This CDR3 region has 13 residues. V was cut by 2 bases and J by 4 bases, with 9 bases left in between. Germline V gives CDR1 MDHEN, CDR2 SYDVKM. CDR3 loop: CASSLRSWYEQYF. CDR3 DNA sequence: TGTGCCAGCAGTTTAAGGAGCTGGTACGAGCAGTACTTC.

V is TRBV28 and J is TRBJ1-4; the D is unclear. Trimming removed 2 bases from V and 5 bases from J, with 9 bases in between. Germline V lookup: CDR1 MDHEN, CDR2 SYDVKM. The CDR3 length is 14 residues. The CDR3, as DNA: TGTGCCAGCAGTTTACCCGGTACCAATGAAAAACTGTTTTTT. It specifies CASSLPGTNEKLFF.

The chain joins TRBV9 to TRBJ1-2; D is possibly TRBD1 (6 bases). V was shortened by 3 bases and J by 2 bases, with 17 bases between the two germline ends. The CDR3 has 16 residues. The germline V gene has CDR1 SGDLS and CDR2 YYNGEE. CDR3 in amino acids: CASSAPSTGTNYGYTF. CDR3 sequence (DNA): TGTGCCAGCAGCGCCCCTTCGACAGGAACCAACTATGGCTACACCTTC. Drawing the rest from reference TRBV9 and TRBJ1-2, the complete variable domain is DSGVTQTPKHLITATGQRVTLRCSPRSGDLSVYWYQQSLDQGLQFLIQYYNGEERAKGNILERFSAQQFPDLHSELNLSSLELGDSALYFCASSAPSTGTNYGYTFGSGTRLTVV.

DNA of the CDR3: TGTGCCACCCCGACTAGCGGCACCGGGGAGCTGTTTTTT. Protein sequence: CATPTSGTGELFF. The chain recombines TRBV2 with TRBJ2-2, with TRBD2 matching over 9 bases. The CDR3 runs 13 residues. Germline V gene lookup returns CDR1 SNHLY and CDR2 FYNNEI. J lost 4 bases, V lost 10 bases, and 4 bases had no gene match.

The CDR3 loop is CASSKDSFQETQYF. CDR3 sequence (DNA): TGCGCCAGCAGCAAGGACAGCTTTCAAGAGACCCAGTACTTC. The chain uses TRBV5-1 and TRBJ2-5; D possibly corresponds to TRBD1 (6 bases). This CDR3 is built from 14 residues. Per germline, CDR1 SGHRS and CDR2 YFSETQ. V lost 4 bases to trimming and J lost 2 bases, with 12 bases between them.

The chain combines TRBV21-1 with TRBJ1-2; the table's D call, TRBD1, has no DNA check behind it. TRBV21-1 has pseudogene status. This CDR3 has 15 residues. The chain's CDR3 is CASSKVWAENYGYTF. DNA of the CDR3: TGTGCCAGCAGCAAAGTATGGGCAGAGAACTATGGCTACACCTTC.